This T cell receptor (beta chain) was obtained from a study of glioma-infiltrating T cells after dendritic cell vaccination (dated by TCRdb to the mid-2010s). At the level of the whole study: The cohort included 15 or so glioblastoma patients drawn from Phase I and II dendritic cell vaccination trials, of whom 9 were newly diagnosed and 6 had recurrent disease. Patients received autologous tumor lysate-pulsed dendritic cell vaccination between about 2003 and 2012. To make the vaccine, monocyte-derived dendritic cells were cultured for seven to eight days with IL-4 and GM-CSF and then pulsed overnight with autologous tumor lysate. Three intradermal dendritic cell vaccine injections were administered to patients at biweekly intervals in the arm below the axilla. Tumor-infiltrating lymphocyte content was quantified and tumor and blood repertoires were compared in dendritic cell-vaccinated glioblastoma patients by deep sequencing of TCR beta CDR3 regions. Survival after dendritic cell vaccination was correlated with TCR sequencing metrics, including TIL content and tumor-blood repertoire overlap. Beyond this particular receptor, the publication reports: The response model built on TCR overlap across three groups was characterized as speculative, with prospective validation still needed. The cohort was small and heterogeneous, only a few patients had full blood and tumor sets, and even fewer had initial-recurrent tumor pairs. No direct relationship between TCR clonality and survival was found, suggesting that a diverse polyclonal response may matter. Longer time to progression and overall survival after dendritic cell vaccination were predicted by higher estimated pretreatment TIL content.

Patients were selected for having adequate residual fresh-frozen tumor tissue and more than two years of available survival data. Although molecular status otherwise differed among the glioblastoma patients, no patient had an isocitrate dehydrogenase mutation. PBMC were collected before vaccination, two weeks after the third vaccination, and at tumor progression if tumor progression occurred. The Qiagen DNeasy Blood extraction Kit was used to extract genomic DNA. The CDR3 starts with the cysteine, ends with the phenylalanine, and has 17 residues. Left in the record is the CDR3 DNA by itself, 51 bases read in frame from the first base. The V end loses 1 base and the J end loses 1 base, and a stretch of 15 bases separates them. The CDR1 and CDR2 encoded by the germline V gene are LGHNA and YNFKEQ. Notes on this clone: Which antigen it targets is not known. Base qualities are not recorded, but no much larger clone differs from it by a single base.

Using the immunoSEQ assay, TCRB CDR3 regions were amplified from roughly 2.1 micrograms of genomic DNA, or from all available DNA when less than that was on hand. For multiplex PCR, 60 forward primers for TCR V beta segments and 13 reverse primers for J beta segments were used. Synthetic control templates were spiked into each sample at limiting dilution to estimate reads per starting template. The Illumina HiSeq System generated sequencing reads of 87 bp. The paper's data handling went like this. PCR and sequencing errors were removed by merging closely related sequences with a nearest neighbor algorithm. TCR overlap was defined as the percentage of unique tumor TCR beta sequences that were also present in the same patient's peripheral blood. TCRdb provides this immuneACCESS table in a form limited to in-frame rearrangements. Some clones are lacking; in checked studies, under half of them reflect an unresolved V gene, and why the rest are absent is not known. The V and J calls and the clone size are those of that table, but D and trimming were determined from the DNA. The sample records around 100,000 clones, around 81% of which are singletons. The ten most abundant clones make up over 9.5% of the sample.

The receptor chain draws on TRBV4-2 and TRBJ2-3, with no D gene named confidently. Sequences were derived from blood, sampled before dendritic cell vaccination. The sequence came from a human donor with glioblastoma. CDR3 region: CASSQVRLPIGTDTQYF. The nucleotide sequence reads as follows: TGTGCCAGCAGCCAAGTACGACTTCCTATAGGCACAGATACGCAGTATTTT.